The present T cell receptor beta chain was sequenced within a study of blood T cell repertoires in COVID-19. The ends lost 4 bases at V and 3 bases at J; junction bases unmatched: 6. The CDR3 has 15 amino acids. From germline, CDR1 is SGHTA and CDR2 FQGTGA. As handled by the study authors: Reference gene primer amplification gave estimated nucleated cell counts. Clones were read by immunoSEQ multiplex PCR, and TCRdb kept only the in-frame ones, dropping some. V and J calls and clone size are copied from that table; D and trimming were computed from the DNA. The profile shows 160,000 or so clones, 70% to 90% of them singletons.

The sequencing input was peripheral blood. This sequence was found in a woman between 65 and 79 years old with acute or convalescent COVID-19. The chain uses TRBV7-3 and TRBJ2-5; 9 bases are a match to TRBD1. CDR3 nucleotide sequence: TGTGCCAGCAGCTCATCCGGGACAGGGAAAGAGACCCAGTACTTC. Translated: CASSSSGTGKETQYF.